In this sample, the clone carrying this T cell receptor (beta chain) turned up a few times. Its antigen is not known. The investigators amplified TCR beta CDR3 regions from RNA transcripts. TCR CDR3 regions were first amplified by RT-PCR with HTBI primers. MiXCR, applied by TCRdb to the multiplex PCR reads, yields one record per CDR3 protein. The sample has 140,000 or so distinct CDR3 sequences; about 20% are singletons. These data are taken from a study of T cells in Graves' hyperthyroidism and ophthalmopathy. General study points: Ophthalmopathy was told apart from stable hyperthyroidism by a 13 V-J model.

Germline trimming cut 3 bases from V and 9 bases from J; bases unmatched to any gene: 13. CDR3 length: 16 amino acids. The germline V gene encodes CDR1 SGHRS and CDR2 YFSETQ. The sequenced sample consisted of blood. This clonotype originated in a woman between 50 and 59 years old with Graves' hyperthyroidism that later progressed to Graves' ophthalmopathy. V and J are TRBV5-1 and TRBJ2-1, with 9 nucleotides matching TRBD2. The CDR3 coding sequence is TGCGCCAGCAGCTCACAAAAACAGGGGACTAGCCGTGAGCAGTTCTTC. Protein product: CASSSQKQGTSREQFF.